Given below is one T cell receptor beta chain in context. This entry comes from a study of patients with pleural tuberculosis. MiXCR, run by TCRdb on the reads, gives a single entry per CDR3 protein. Of around 50,000 distinct CDR3 sequences in the sample, less than 9.5% are singletons; the top ten hold around 15%. CDR1 is SNHLY, CDR2 FYNNEI, per germline. This CDR3 is 18 amino acids long. V trimming: 2 bases; J trimming: 4 bases; junction bases outside the gene matches: 9. The TCR comes from a human donor with pleural tuberculosis. The chain employs TRBV2 and TRBJ2-3; 13 nucleotides match TRBD2. CDR3 sequence: CASSEPGTSGMRADTQYF. The CDR3 nucleotides read TGTGCCAGCAGTGAACCAGGGACTAGCGGGATGAGGGCAGATACGCAGTATTTT.